These 14 T cell receptor beta chains came from one sample sequenced in a study of molecular identifiers for immune sequencing clone quantification. TCRdb reanalysed the PCR reads using MiXCR and keeps one entry per CDR3 protein. The sample records 460,000 or so distinct CDR3 sequences, 20% to 25% being singletons. The specimen sequenced was naive CD8+ T cells from blood, with Jurkat cell RNA spiked in. The subset: FACS-sorted CD8+CD4-CCR7+CD45RA+ naive T cells. The receptor source for this set is a human donor in good health. Some libraries in this study had Jurkat cell RNA spiked in.

A single count supports this clonotype. V is TRBV6-2 or TRBV6-3 and J is TRBJ2-7; 7 nucleotides line up with TRBD2. The CDR3 is 15 amino acids. V trimming: 2 bases; J trimming: 0 bases; junction bases outside the gene matches: 4. Germline CDR1 reads MNHEY; CDR2 reads SVGEGT. CDR3 in amino acids: CASSYPRLASYEQYF. The CDR3 DNA follows: TGTGCCAGCAGTTACCCCCGACTAGCCTCCTACGAGCAGTACTTC.

This clonotype has a handful of counts. The J gene is TRBJ2-7, the V gene TRBV30; TRBD2 agrees at 7 bases. After removal of 4 bases from V and 0 bases from J, the junction contained 12 bases not matched to a gene. Germline V lookup: CDR1 GTSNPN, CDR2 SVGIG (reference sequence). This CDR3 comprises 16 residues. The CDR3 spells CAWMLRGSLVSYEQYF. The CDR3 DNA reads TGTGCCTGGATGTTGCGGGGGTCCTTAGTCTCCTACGAGCAGTACTTC.

V is TRBV6-2 or TRBV6-3 and J is TRBJ1-1, with D unresolved. This CDR3 is built from 13 residues. Germline V lookup: CDR1 MNHEY, CDR2 SVGEGT. V lost 6 bases and J lost 3, with 11 bases in between. CDR3 sequence reads: CASRVSGYTEAFF. The CDR3, as DNA: TGTGCCAGCAGAGTGAGCGGGTACACTGAAGCTTTCTTT.

This clonotype has ten or more counts. The chain uses TRBV28 and TRBJ2-3, with D possibly matching TRBD2 (6 bases). The length of the CDR3 is 14 residues. Trimming pared 1 base from V and 6 bases from J, leaving 11 bases between. Looked up from germline, CDR1 is MDHEN and CDR2 is SYDVKM. CDR3 DNA sequence: TGTGCCAGCAGTTTATTCGAAGGAGGGGATACGCAGTATTTT. Translated: CASSLFEGGDTQYF.

The chain carries TRBV5-1 and TRBJ2-1, with D tentatively TRBD2 (7 bases). Trimming left V 3 bases short and J 0 bases short, with 16 bases between. In germline, CDR1 is SGHRS, CDR2 YFSETQ. CDR3 length equals 17 residues. The CDR3 coding sequence is TGCGCCAGCAGCTCACCGGAGGGGGGGAGCTCCTACAATGAGCAGTTCTTC. Translated: CASSSPEGGSSYNEQFF.

This clonotype was found many times. J is TRBJ2-1 and V is TRBV23-1; 10 bases align to TRBD2. TRBV23-1 is noted as an ORF with a role that remains uncertain. This CDR3 spans 17 amino acids. V shed 1 base and J 11 bases; nucleotides not matched to a gene: 14. The CDR3 region is CASSQYPTTSGPSQQFF. The CDR3, as DNA: TGCGCCAGCAGTCAATATCCTACGACTAGCGGGCCCTCCCAGCAGTTCTTC.

At least ten counts were recorded for this clonotype. V is TRBV2 and J is TRBJ1-6; TRBD1 aligns across 9 bases. The CDR3 contains 13 residues. CDR1 is SNHLY and CDR2 is FYNNEI in the germline V gene. J gave up 7 bases and V 7 bases, and 2 bases lay outside the gene matches. CDR3 coding DNA: TGTGCCAGCACAGGACAGGGGAATTCACCCCTCCACTTT. This translates into CASTGQGNSPLHF.

The rearrangement links TRBV6-5 to TRBJ1-1, with 7 bases lining up with TRBD1. Germline V gene lookup returns CDR1 MNHEY and CDR2 SVGAGI. This CDR3 comprises 15 residues. V trimming: 2 bases; J trimming: 2 bases; junction bases outside the gene matches: 5. This chain's CDR3 is CASSYGTGENTEAFF. The CDR3 nucleotides are TGTGCCAGCAGTTACGGAACAGGGGAAAACACTGAAGCTTTCTTT.

This clonotype was recorded at least ten times. J is TRBJ1-1 and V is TRBV28; 7 nucleotides agree with TRBD1. The CDR3 sequence is 15 residues long. Per the germline V gene, CDR1 is MDHEN and CDR2 is SYDVKM. The J segment lost 3 bases and the V segment lost 5 bases, leaving 9 bases of the junction unmatched. This chain's CDR3 is CASSATGKGYTEAFF. In DNA, the CDR3 is TGTGCCAGCAGTGCGACAGGGAAGGGGTACACTGAAGCTTTCTTT.

This clonotype occurred once. A clone one base away is much larger, so this may be a read error. A read error is likely, as this CDR3 ends without the conserved phenylalanine or tryptophan. This chain joins TRBV7-9 and TRBJ2-7; possibly TRBD2 for D (6 bases). This CDR3 contains 16 residues. Trimming stripped 4 bases from V and 3 bases from J, with 19 bases between. Per germline, CDR1 SEHNR and CDR2 FQNEAQ (reference sequence). The CDR3 loop is CASSSPGLHPDYEQYL. The CDR3 coding sequence is TGTGCCAGCAGCTCCCCGGGACTTCACCCTGACTACGAGCAGTACCTC.

Many counts were recorded for this clonotype. The J gene is TRBJ2-3, the V gene TRBV5-5; weak D call: TRBD1 (6 bases). CDR1 SGHKS and CDR2 YYEKEE come from the germline V gene (reference sequence). The CDR3 extends over 15 amino acids. V lost 0 bases and J lost 0, with 8 bases in between. CDR3 region: CASSLAGASTDTQYF. The CDR3 DNA follows: TGTGCCAGCAGCTTGGCAGGGGCGAGCACAGATACGCAGTATTTT.

This clonotype was seen many times. The rearrangement uses TRBV4-1 and TRBJ1-1; D is possibly TRBD1 (6 bases). This CDR3 spans 14 amino acids. Germline V gene data show CDR1 as MGHRA and CDR2 as YSYEKL. Between the trimmed V and J ends, which lost 2 bases and 6 bases, there was a span of 13 bases. CDR3: CASSQIGQSPEAFF. In DNA form, the CDR3 reads TGCGCCAGCAGCCAAATAGGACAGAGCCCTGAAGCTTTCTTT.

In its sample, this clonotype was seen a few times. The chain has TRBV7-9 and TRBJ1-2, with TRBD1 matching 12 bases. The V and J ends lost 5 bases and 5 bases, in that order; junction bases with no gene match: 3. The CDR3 has 14 amino acids. Per the germline V gene, CDR1 is SEHNR and CDR2 is FQNEAQ (reference sequence). The CDR3, as DNA: TGTGCCAGCAGCGGGGGACAGGGGGCTTATGGCTACACCTTC. Translation gives CASSGGQGAYGYTF.

This clonotype was seen repeatedly, ten times or more. V usage is TRBV30 and J usage is TRBJ2-3, with 10 bases identical to TRBD2. The J segment lost 4 bases and the V segment lost 0 bases, leaving 7 bases of the junction unmatched. CDR3 length: 16 amino acids. The germline V gene encodes CDR1 GTSNPN and CDR2 SVGIG (reference sequence). The CDR3 DNA reads as TGTGCCTGGAGTGTGGGGCTAGCGGGAGTTTCAGATACGCAGTATTTT. Its protein is CAWSVGLAGVSDTQYF.